This entry describes one T cell receptor (beta chain). This record belongs to a study of patients and donors after allogeneic stem cell transplantation. TCRdb re-derived calls from the RT-PCR reads in MiXCR, one entry per CDR3 protein. This table holds roughly 880,000 distinct CDR3 sequences, over 15% found once. Sequences were obtained from blood, either unsorted or a sorted T cell fraction (not recorded which). The clonotype comes from a human donor who was either an allogeneic HSCT recipient or a stem cell or donor lymphocyte infusion donor (not recorded which). It is not recorded whose cells these are; they may come from a transplant donor.

The chain's CDR3 is CASSPGQGAPDTQYF. As DNA, the CDR3 is TGCGCCAGCAGCCCGGGACAGGGGGCTCCAGATACGCAGTATTTT. The chain uses TRBV5-1 and TRBJ2-3; 12 nucleotides align to TRBD1. Germline CDR1 reads SGHRS; CDR2 reads YFSETQ. V shed 4 bases, J shed 4 bases, and the junction held 4 bases outside the gene matches. The CDR3 loop spans 15 amino acids.